This T cell receptor beta chain was observed in a study of T cell changes during pregnancy in multiple sclerosis. Libraries were prepared by immunoSEQ multiplex PCR; TCRdb keeps only in-frame clonotypes and omits some of them. Among some 80,000 clones, 80% to 90% were seen once, and the ten largest hold over 0.8%. Germline V lookup: CDR1 SNHLY, CDR2 FYNNEI. There are 12 residues in the CDR3. The germline V and J ends were trimmed by 7 bases and 2 bases, with 9 bases remaining between them. Material: peripheral blood, obtained in the first trimester of pregnancy. The clonotype originates from a female donor in good health, enrolled as a control in a pregnancy study. This chain joins TRBV2 and TRBJ2-7; D call uncertain. The CDR3 region is CASTGFAYEQYF. DNA for the CDR3: TGTGCCAGCACAGGTTTCGCCTACGAGCAGTACTTC.